This entry lists 15 T cell receptor beta chains sequenced from one sample in a study of blood T cell repertoires in COVID-19. The repertoire was sequenced with immunoSEQ multiplex PCR; TCRdb's copy has only in-frame clones and lacks some. This table has 100,000 or so clones, roughly 85% appearing once. The sequencing input was peripheral blood. The receptors shown here come from a woman aged 70-85 years with active or convalescent COVID-19.

The genes are TRBV6-5 and TRBJ1-1; 7 bases are a match to TRBD1. The CDR3 length is 12 residues. CDR1 and CDR2 (germline): MNHEY, SVGAGI. J gave up 8 bases and V 6 bases, and 6 bases lay outside the gene matches. CDR3 coding DNA: TGTGCCAGCAGCCACGAGACAGGGGAAGCTTTCTTT. Translation gives CASSHETGEAFF.

V gene TRBV27 combines with J gene TRBJ2-1; 14 bases align to TRBD2. The junction had 10 bases not matched to a gene; V was cut back by 2 bases and J by 7 bases. Germline CDR1 and CDR2: MNHEY and SMNVEV (reference sequence). The CDR3 is 18 amino acids. In DNA, the CDR3 is TGTGCCAGCAGTTTACGATTGACTAGCGGGGGGGCCGTGAATGAGCAGTTCTTC. Its protein is CASSLRLTSGGAVNEQFF.

The chain couples TRBV12-3 or TRBV12-4 to TRBJ2-7; 7 bases map to TRBD1. This CDR3 comprises 12 residues. V shed 5 bases and J 6 bases; nucleotides not matched to a gene: 4. The CDR3 region is CASSRNRGEQYF. As DNA, the CDR3 is TGTGCCAGCAGTCGTAACAGGGGCGAGCAGTACTTC.

The CDR3 is CASSGFMSGPSYEQYF. For the CDR3, the DNA is TGTGCCAGCAGCGGATTTATGAGCGGCCCCTCCTACGAGCAGTACTTC. The V and J genes are TRBV3-1 (or the pseudogene TRBV3-2) and TRBJ2-7; possibly TRBD2 for D (5 bases). CDR1 and CDR2 from the germline V gene are LGHDT and YNNKEL (reference sequence). V lost 5 bases to trimming and J lost 0 bases, with 17 bases between them. The CDR3 has 16 residues.

The chain carries TRBV5-6 and TRBJ2-3, with 9 positions matching TRBD2. This CDR3 is 15 amino acids long. V dropped 5 bases and J dropped 4; count of bases not matched to a gene: 8. Per the germline V gene, CDR1 is SGHDT and CDR2 is YYEEEE. This CDR3 reads CASSSGLANADTQYF. The CDR3 region has the DNA TGTGCCAGCAGTTCTGGACTAGCGAATGCAGATACGCAGTATTTT.

This sequence joins TRBV30 and TRBJ2-1; D is perhaps TRBD1 (8 bases). Between the trimmed V and J ends, which lost 0 bases and 2 bases, there was a span of 17 bases. The CDR3 has 17 residues. Germline CDR1 reads GTSNPN; CDR2 reads SVGIG (reference sequence). CDR3 DNA: TGTGCCTGGAGTGTATACAGGGGGGGAATCGCCTACAATGAGCAGTTCTTC. It specifies CAWSVYRGGIAYNEQFF.

The V and J genes are TRBV4-1 and TRBJ1-5; D is unresolved. Trimming stripped 0 bases from V and 5 bases from J, with 5 bases between. Looked up from germline, CDR1 is MGHRA and CDR2 is YSYEKL. The CDR3 contains 13 residues. The CDR3 protein is CASSQDEDQPQHF. The DNA of the CDR3 is TGCGCCAGCAGCCAAGATGAGGATCAGCCCCAGCATTTT.

This clone was picked up a small number of times. In nucleotides, the CDR3 is TGCGCCAGCAGCAAGGATTTAAGGAGCTCCTACAATGAGCAGTTCTTC. Translation: CASSKDLRSSYNEQFF. This chain links TRBV5-1 with TRBJ2-1; D is uncertain. There are 16 residues in the CDR3. Trimming left V 4 bases short and J 0 bases short, with 14 bases between. Looked up from germline, CDR1 is SGHRS and CDR2 is YFSETQ. The full variable domain, with the rest looked up from reference TRBV5-1 and TRBJ2-1, is KAGVTQTPRYLIKTRGQQVTLSCSPISGHRSVSWYQQTPGQGLQFLFEYFSETQRNKGNFPGRFSGRQFSNSRSEMNVSTLELGDSALYLCASSKDLRSSYNEQFFGPGTRLTVL.

The chain couples TRBV7-9 to TRBJ1-5; perhaps TRBD1 as D (6 bases). This CDR3 has 17 residues. The germline V gene has CDR1 SEHNR and CDR2 FQNEAQ (reference sequence). Deletions cut 0 bases from V and 6 bases from J, with 18 bases between. CDR3 in amino acids: CASSLATQGRNGQPQHF. CDR3 nucleotides: TGTGCCAGCAGCTTAGCGACCCAGGGGAGAAATGGTCAGCCCCAGCATTTT.

The rearrangement links TRBV7-8 to TRBJ2-1, with D perhaps TRBD2 (5 bases). The germline CDR1 and CDR2 sequences are SGHVS and FQNEAQ. The CDR3 totals 16 residues. V was trimmed by 4 bases and J by 8 bases, leaving 21 bases between them. CDR3 sequence reads: CASSSTSPGYMYEQFF. The CDR3, as DNA: TGTGCCAGCAGCTCTACTAGTCCCGGGTACATGTATGAGCAGTTCTTC.

V and J are TRBV7-9 and TRBJ1-2; 9 bases align to TRBD1. This CDR3 contains 13 residues. Germline-derived CDR1 and CDR2 are SEHNR and FQNEAQ (reference sequence). Unmatched junction bases numbered 3, after V lost 5 bases and J lost 5 bases. The CDR3 nucleotides are TGTGCCAGCAGCCCCGGGACAGGGTATGGCTACACCTTC. Protein product: CASSPGTGYGYTF.

The chain has TRBV5-4 and TRBJ2-7; D uncertain. This CDR3 has 14 amino acids. Germline assignment: CDR1 SGHNT and CDR2 YYREEE (reference sequence). With 4 bases removed from V and 0 bases from J, the gap between germline ends came to 11 bases. DNA of the CDR3: TGTGCCAGCAGCGTGACAACGTTCTCCTACGAGCAGTACTTC. As protein: CASSVTTFSYEQYF.

The chain joins TRBV25-1 to TRBJ2-5; 9 bases agree with TRBD1. The CDR3 length is 15 residues. Trimming cost V 3 bases and J 4 bases; bases outside gene matches: 6. Per the germline V gene, CDR1 is MGHDK and CDR2 is SYGVNS. CDR3 amino acids: CASSDHRGLRETQYF. The DNA of the CDR3 is TGTGCCAGCAGTGATCACAGGGGGCTTAGAGAGACCCAGTACTTC.

The V gene is TRBV2, the J gene TRBJ1-5; 9 bases are a match to TRBD1. V shed 6 bases, J shed 11 bases, and the junction held 17 bases outside the gene matches. The CDR3 totals 16 residues. CDR1 SNHLY and CDR2 FYNNEI come from the germline V gene. The DNA for the CDR3 is TGTGCCAGCAGCGAAAGGGGGTCGGGACAGGGAGGGACCCAGCATTTT. It is translated as CASSERGSGQGGTQHF.

This chain connects TRBV7-6 to TRBJ2-5; 13 bases line up with TRBD2. The length of the CDR3 is 16 residues. The J segment lost 3 bases and the V segment lost 1 base, leaving 2 bases of the junction unmatched. Germline V gene sequence: CDR1 SGHVS, CDR2 FNYEAQ. The DNA of the CDR3 is TGTGCCAGCAGCTTAGGACTAGCGGGGGGAAAAGAGACCCAGTACTTC. Translation gives CASSLGLAGGKETQYF.